A selection of T cell receptor beta chains follows, all from one sample in a study of T cell responses to AZD1222 COVID-19 vaccine. This table comes from immunoSEQ multiplex PCR, and its TCRdb copy is limited to in-frame clones, with some not included. The sample shows about 100,000 clones, roughly 86% of them seen only once. Material: peripheral blood, obtained on day 0 of MenACWY control vaccination. Receptors were obtained from an adult in good health. Each CDR3 is given with its conserved first and last residue. A D gene is named only where the DNA matches it firmly. Rows may omit the clone size; those that give it use once, few, many or a size class.

j_call	v_call	d_call	clone_size	cdr3_aa	cdr3_nt
TRBJ2-1	TRBV5-4	.	.	CASSSPPGEGNEQFF	TGTGCCAGCAGCTCGCCCCCCGGCGAGGGGAATGAGCAGTTCTTC
TRBJ2-7	TRBV5-4	.	once	CASSLGSSYEQYF	TGTGCCAGCAGCTTGGGAAGCTCCTACGAGCAGTACTTC
TRBJ1-6	TRBV21-1	.	.	CASSTGTGGFSPLHF	TGTGCCAGCAGCACGGGGACAGGGGGCTTTTCACCCCTCCACTTT
TRBJ2-5	TRBV7-3	TRBD2	few	CASSPRGAGLGETQYF	TGTGCCAGCAGCCCACGAGGAGCGGGGCTGGGAGAGACCCAGTACTTC
TRBJ1-2	TRBV6-5	.	.	CASFRGVYGYTF	TGTGCCAGCTTTCGGGGTGTCTATGGCTACACCTTC
TRBJ1-2	TRBV7-2	.	.	CASSFDANYGYTF	TGTGCCAGCAGCTTCGACGCTAACTATGGCTACACCTTC
TRBJ2-3	TRBV5-8	.	.	CASRSSGWGGNTQYF	TGTGCCAGTCGGAGTTCAGGGTGGGGAGGAAATACGCAGTATTTT
TRBJ1-2	TRBV12-5	.	.	CASGTQTGYGYTF	TGTGCTAGTGGTACACAAACCGGGTATGGCTACACCTTC
TRBJ2-1	TRBV4-3	TRBD2	.	CASSHLAGRLSYNEQFF	TGCGCCAGCAGCCACTTAGCGGGGAGGCTCTCCTACAATGAGCAGTTCTTC
TRBJ1-1	TRBV19	.	.	CASSDPLAKNTEAFF	TGTGCCAGTAGTGACCCTCTGGCCAAGAACACTGAAGCTTTCTTT
TRBJ1-1	TRBV28	.	.	CASSEGTLSSEAFF	TGTGCCAGCAGCGAGGGGACCCTCTCGAGTGAAGCTTTCTTT
TRBJ1-5	TRBV27	.	.	CASSLLGQPQHF	TGTGCCAGCAGTTTACTCGGTCAGCCCCAGCATTTT
TRBJ1-2	TRBV6-2/TRBV6-3	.	.	CASSYSILLYGYTF	TGTGCCAGCAGTTACTCTATCCTCCTCTATGGCTACACCTTC
TRBJ2-1	TRBV27	TRBD2	few	CASSLAQLAGGFEQFF	TGTGCCAGCAGTTTAGCCCAACTAGCGGGAGGGTTTGAGCAGTTCTTC
TRBJ1-3	TRBV5-1	.	.	CASSLAAASSGNTIYF	TGCGCCAGCAGCTTGGCCGCGGCCTCCTCTGGAAACACCATATATTTT
TRBJ2-3	TRBV30	TRBD2	.	CAWSQTSSGRTDTQYF	TGTGCCTGGAGTCAAACCTCCAGCGGGAGAACAGATACGCAGTATTTT
TRBJ1-2	TRBV7-2	.	few	CASSPRRQGHYGYTF	TGTGCCAGCAGCCCACGGCGGCAGGGCCACTATGGCTACACCTTC
TRBJ2-7	TRBV19	TRBD2	.	CASSPRGGPLEQYF	TGTGCCAGTAGTCCCCGGGGGGGACCCCTCGAGCAGTACTTC
TRBJ1-3	TRBV5-5	.	.	CASSVGYGSGNTIYF	TGTGCCAGCAGTGTTGGGTATGGCTCTGGAAACACCATATATTTT
TRBJ1-2	TRBV12-3/TRBV12-4	.	.	CASSWGNYGYTF	TGTGCCAGCAGTTGGGGAAACTATGGCTACACCTTC
TRBJ2-7	TRBV30	.	many	CAWSVSLYYEQYF	TGTGCCTGGAGTGTATCGCTTTACTACGAGCAGTACTTC
TRBJ1-2	TRBV9	TRBD1	few	CASSKGQGASGYTF	TGTGCCAGCAGCAAAGGACAGGGGGCTAGTGGCTACACCTTC
TRBJ1-1	TRBV12-3/TRBV12-4	.	.	CASSFVENTEAFF	TGTGCCAGCAGTTTTGTGGAGAACACTGAAGCTTTCTTT
TRBJ2-1	TRBV5-8	.	.	CASSHNSGPPFF	TGTGCCAGCAGCCATAACAGTGGCCCGCCGTTCTTC
TRBJ1-2	TRBV28	TRBD1	.	CASSFLRGQGEYGYTF	TGTGCCAGCAGCTTCCTCAGGGGACAGGGGGAATATGGCTACACCTTC
TRBJ1-5	TRBV28	.	.	CASITASNQPQHF	TGTGCCAGCATTACGGCCTCTAATCAGCCCCAGCATTTT
TRBJ1-2	TRBV27	TRBD1	.	CASSYMGTGYGYTF	TGTGCCAGCAGTTATATGGGGACAGGCTATGGCTACACCTTC
TRBJ1-4	TRBV5-1	.	.	CASSLGGRRGEKLFF	TGCGCCAGCAGTTTGGGGGGGCGCCGCGGAGAAAAACTGTTTTTT
TRBJ1-2	TRBV28	TRBD1	.	CASSFNRGDGYTF	TGTGCCAGCAGTTTTAACAGGGGGGATGGCTACACCTTC
TRBJ1-5	TRBV28	.	.	CASSLPQGEVQHF	TGTGCCAGCAGTTTACCTCAAGGGGAGGTTCAGCATTTT
TRBJ1-1	TRBV10-2	.	.	CASSESRQNTEAFF	TGCGCCAGCAGTGAGTCGCGACAGAACACTGAAGCTTTCTTT
TRBJ1-2	TRBV6-2/TRBV6-3	.	.	CASSYSGSYYGYTF	TGTGCCAGCAGTTACTCGGGCAGTTACTATGGCTACACCTTC
TRBJ2-7	TRBV19	TRBD1	.	CAFEQGVYEQYF	TGTGCCTTTGAACAGGGGGTCTACGAGCAGTACTTC
TRBJ1-4	TRBV5-6	TRBD1	.	CASSLTGGDEKLFF	TGTGCCAGCAGCCTCACAGGGGGCGATGAAAAACTGTTTTTT
TRBJ2-7	TRBV29-1	.	.	CSVAQEYEQYF	TGCAGCGTTGCACAGGAATACGAGCAGTACTTC
TRBJ1-2	TRBV7-9	TRBD1	.	CASSLGGTGTGDGYTF	TGTGCCAGCAGCTTAGGAGGGACCGGGACAGGGGATGGCTACACCTTC
TRBJ2-3	TRBV4-2	TRBD2	.	CASSQDLGPSGLDTQYF	TGTGCCAGCAGCCAAGATCTGGGGCCTAGCGGCTTAGATACGCAGTATTTT
TRBJ1-4	TRBV19	.	.	CATSGATNEKLFF	TGTGCCACCTCGGGAGCAACTAATGAAAAACTGTTTTTT
TRBJ1-3	TRBV5-1	.	.	CASSLGVEVGNTIYF	TGCGCCAGCAGCTTGGGTGTGGAGGTGGGAAACACCATATATTTT
TRBJ1-5	TRBV19	.	once	CASSIVPGPQNQPQHF	TGTGCCAGTAGTATTGTTCCGGGACCGCAGAATCAGCCCCAGCATTTT
TRBJ1-6	TRBV3-1/TRBV3-2	.	.	CASSQDSGAGSYNSPLHF	TGTGCCAGCAGCCAAGATTCGGGGGCGGGGTCCTATAATTCACCCCTCCACTTT
TRBJ2-7	TRBV2	.	.	CASKGETYEQYF	TGTGCCAGCAAAGGAGAGACCTACGAGCAGTACTTC
TRBJ1-1	TRBV6-2/TRBV6-3	.	.	CASSYPETPPEAFF	TGTGCCAGCAGTTACCCAGAGACACCTCCTGAAGCTTTCTTT
TRBJ1-2	TRBV18	.	once	CASSPRALNYGYTF	TGTGCCAGCTCACCCCGGGCCCTTAACTATGGCTACACCTTC
TRBJ2-3	TRBV5-5	.	.	CASSLRTQDTQYF	TGTGCCAGCAGCCTCCGCACCCAGGATACGCAGTATTTT
TRBJ1-2	TRBV6-2/TRBV6-3	.	.	CASSYRAGYAF	TGTGCCAGCAGTTACAGGGCTGGCTACGCCTTC
TRBJ2-1	TRBV7-9	.	few	CASSLARPDNEQFF	TGTGCCAGCAGCTTAGCCCGGCCAGACAATGAGCAGTTCTTC
TRBJ1-1	TRBV28	.	.	CASSRNTEAFF	TGTGCCAGCAGCAGGAACACTGAAGCTTTCTTT
TRBJ2-3	TRBV7-6	TRBD2	.	CASSTGLAGTDTQYF	TGTGCCAGCAGCACTGGACTAGCGGGCACAGATACGCAGTATTTT
TRBJ2-3	TRBV5-5	.	.	CASSFAATDTQYF	TGTGCCAGCAGCTTCGCAGCCACAGATACGCAGTATTTT